This T cell receptor beta chain was observed in a study of OX40 agonist ivuxolimab in advanced cancers. CDR3 length: 14 residues. The J segment lost 3 bases and the V segment lost 0 bases, leaving 1 base of the junction unmatched. The germline CDR1 and CDR2 sequences are SGHRS and YFSETQ. The investigators sampled blood at baseline, at cycle 4 day 1, and at cycle 7 day 1. Generated by immunoSEQ multiplex PCR, the TCRdb table keeps only in-frame clones and is missing some. The table has more than 85,000 clones, roughly 90% seen once. Comment on this clone: What it binds is not known.

Findings and limits, study-wide: At 0.1-3.0 mg/kg, partial responders had clonal expansion among the lowest observed.

Sequenced here: CD4+ or CD8+ T cells sorted from blood, sampled in a trial of the OX40 agonist ivuxolimab. The sequence was obtained from an adult with an advanced solid tumor such as melanoma, head and neck, liver or kidney cancer. The chain has TRBV5-1 and TRBJ2-5; the match to TRBD2 covers 8 bases. CDR3 loop: CASSLAAGEETQYF. CDR3 nucleotide sequence: TGCGCCAGCAGCTTGGCAGCGGGAGAAGAGACCCAGTACTTC.